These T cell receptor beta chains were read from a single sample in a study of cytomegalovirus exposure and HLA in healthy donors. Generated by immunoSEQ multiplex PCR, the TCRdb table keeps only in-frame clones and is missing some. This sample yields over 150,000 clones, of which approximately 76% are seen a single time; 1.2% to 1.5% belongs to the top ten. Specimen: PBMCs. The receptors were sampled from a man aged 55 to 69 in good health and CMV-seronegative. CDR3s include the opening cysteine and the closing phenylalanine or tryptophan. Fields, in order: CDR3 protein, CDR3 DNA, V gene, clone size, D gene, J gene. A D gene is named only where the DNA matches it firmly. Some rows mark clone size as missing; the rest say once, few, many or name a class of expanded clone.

CDR3aa: CASSFHQGAYEQYF
CDR3nt: TGTGCCAGCAGCTTCCATCAGGGTGCGTACGAGCAGTACTTC
v_gene: TRBV7-9
abundance: NA
d_gene: NA
j_gene: TRBJ2-7

CDR3aa: CASKQGDSPLHF
CDR3nt: TGTGCCAGCAAACAGGGTGATTCACCCCTCCACTTT
v_gene: TRBV25-1
abundance: NA
d_gene: NA
j_gene: TRBJ1-6

CDR3aa: CAWSVGRGVQPQHF
CDR3nt: TGTGCCTGGAGTGTCGGCAGGGGTGTTCAGCCCCAGCATTTT
v_gene: TRBV30
abundance: NA
d_gene: NA
j_gene: TRBJ1-5

CDR3aa: CASSIETGLAFF
CDR3nt: TGTGCCAGTAGTATAGAAACAGGGCTGGCTTTCTTT
v_gene: TRBV19
abundance: NA
d_gene: NA
j_gene: TRBJ1-1

CDR3aa: CASSLGAGGSYNEQFF
CDR3nt: TGTGCCAGCAGCTTAGGGGCGGGAGGCTCCTACAATGAGCAGTTCTTC
v_gene: TRBV7-9
abundance: few
d_gene: TRBD2
j_gene: TRBJ2-1

CDR3aa: CASSPNRDNEQFF
CDR3nt: TGTGCCAGCAGCCCTAACAGAGACAATGAGCAGTTCTTC
v_gene: TRBV7-3
abundance: NA
d_gene: NA
j_gene: TRBJ2-1

CDR3aa: CASSWLGRAFF
CDR3nt: TGTGCCAGCAGCTGGCTAGGCCGAGCTTTCTTT
v_gene: TRBV13
abundance: NA
d_gene: NA
j_gene: TRBJ1-1

CDR3aa: CASSFGQGTDTQYF
CDR3nt: TGTGCCAGCAGCTTTGGACAGGGAACAGATACGCAGTATTTT
v_gene: TRBV7-2
abundance: NA
d_gene: TRBD1
j_gene: TRBJ2-3

CDR3aa: CASSEGTGGSNQPQHF
CDR3nt: TGTGCCAGCAGCGAGGGGACAGGGGGTAGCAATCAGCCCCAGCATTTT
v_gene: TRBV5-5
abundance: NA
d_gene: TRBD1
j_gene: TRBJ1-5

CDR3aa: CAWSLSTGELFF
CDR3nt: TGTGCCTGGAGCCTCAGCACCGGGGAGCTGTTTTTT
v_gene: TRBV30
abundance: NA
d_gene: NA
j_gene: TRBJ2-2

CDR3aa: CASSRAGTEVYEQYF
CDR3nt: TGTGCCAGCAGCCGCGCCGGGACTGAGGTCTACGAGCAGTACTTC
v_gene: TRBV7-3
abundance: NA
d_gene: NA
j_gene: TRBJ2-7

CDR3aa: CASSQEGASGGYNEQFF
CDR3nt: TGTGCCAGCAGCCAAGAGGGGGCTAGCGGGGGGTACAATGAGCAGTTCTTC
v_gene: TRBV4-2
abundance: NA
d_gene: TRBD2
j_gene: TRBJ2-1

CDR3aa: CASSQGGAYEQYF
CDR3nt: TGCGCCAGCAGCCAAGGGGGCGCCTACGAGCAGTACTTC
v_gene: TRBV4-1
abundance: NA
d_gene: NA
j_gene: TRBJ2-7

CDR3aa: CASSQDQAGNYEQYF
CDR3nt: TGCGCCAGCAGCCAAGATCAGGCGGGGAACTACGAGCAGTACTTC
v_gene: TRBV4-1
abundance: NA
d_gene: NA
j_gene: TRBJ2-7

CDR3aa: CASSLWTGKNTQYF
CDR3nt: TGTGCCAGCAGCCTCTGGACAGGGAAGAATACGCAGTATTTT
v_gene: TRBV5-4
abundance: NA
d_gene: TRBD1
j_gene: TRBJ2-3

CDR3aa: CASSTRTSGSQYEQYF
CDR3nt: TGTGCCAGCAGCACCCGGACTAGCGGGAGTCAGTACGAGCAGTACTTC
v_gene: TRBV11-2
abundance: NA
d_gene: TRBD2
j_gene: TRBJ2-7

CDR3aa: CASSLFLQGVYEQYF
CDR3nt: TGTGCCAGCAGTTTGTTCCTCCAGGGGGTTTACGAGCAGTACTTC
v_gene: TRBV28
abundance: NA
d_gene: TRBD1
j_gene: TRBJ2-7

CDR3aa: CAWNEQGASPLHF
CDR3nt: TGTGCCTGGAATGAGCAGGGGGCTTCACCCCTCCACTTT
v_gene: TRBV30
abundance: NA
d_gene: TRBD1
j_gene: TRBJ1-6

CDR3aa: CASSPGRGSYGYTF
CDR3nt: TGTGCCAGCTCACCAGGCAGGGGGAGCTATGGCTACACCTTC
v_gene: TRBV18
abundance: NA
d_gene: TRBD1
j_gene: TRBJ1-2

CDR3aa: CASSQEVGYYEQYF
CDR3nt: TGCGCCAGCAGCCAAGAGGTGGGTTACTACGAGCAGTACTTC
v_gene: TRBV4-3
abundance: NA
d_gene: NA
j_gene: TRBJ2-7

CDR3aa: CASSPHGQGEGTEAFF
CDR3nt: TGCGCCAGCAGCCCCCACGGACAGGGAGAGGGCACTGAAGCTTTCTTT
v_gene: TRBV5-1
abundance: NA
d_gene: TRBD1
j_gene: TRBJ1-1

CDR3aa: CASSLRQGAYYGYTF
CDR3nt: TGCGCCAGCAGCTTGAGACAGGGGGCTTACTATGGCTACACCTTC
v_gene: TRBV5-1
abundance: NA
d_gene: TRBD1
j_gene: TRBJ1-2

CDR3aa: CASSLLAEQETQYF
CDR3nt: TGTGCCAGCAGCTTACTAGCAGAACAAGAGACCCAGTACTTC
v_gene: TRBV13
abundance: NA
d_gene: NA
j_gene: TRBJ2-5

CDR3aa: CASSIGPPGQTYEQYF
CDR3nt: TGTGCCAGTAGTATAGGCCCCCCTGGACAGACGTACGAGCAGTACTTC
v_gene: TRBV19
abundance: NA
d_gene: NA
j_gene: TRBJ2-7

CDR3aa: CAWSEGPPNYNEQFF
CDR3nt: TGTGCCTGGAGTGAGGGGCCCCCAAACTACAATGAGCAGTTCTTC
v_gene: TRBV30
abundance: NA
d_gene: NA
j_gene: TRBJ2-1

CDR3aa: CASSVGQNTEAFF
CDR3nt: TGTGCCAGCAGTGTTGGACAGAACACTGAAGCTTTCTTT
v_gene: TRBV25-1
abundance: NA
d_gene: NA
j_gene: TRBJ1-1

CDR3aa: CASSQEDPGLSTDTQYF
CDR3nt: TGTGCCAGCAGCCAAGAGGATCCGGGACTCAGCACAGATACGCAGTATTTT
v_gene: TRBV14
abundance: NA
d_gene: NA
j_gene: TRBJ2-3

CDR3aa: CASSAYGQIRENEQFF
CDR3nt: TGTGCCAGCAGCGCCTACGGACAGATCCGGGAAAATGAGCAGTTCTTC
v_gene: TRBV9
abundance: NA
d_gene: NA
j_gene: TRBJ2-1

CDR3aa: CASSLPGSYEQYF
CDR3nt: TGTGCCAGCAGCTTACCAGGCTCATACGAGCAGTACTTC
v_gene: TRBV11-3
abundance: NA
d_gene: NA
j_gene: TRBJ2-7

CDR3aa: CASSSLREPSGANVLTF
CDR3nt: TGTGCCAGCAGCTCCCTCCGGGAGCCCTCTGGGGCCAACGTCCTGACTTTC
v_gene: TRBV11-2
abundance: NA
d_gene: NA
j_gene: TRBJ2-6

CDR3aa: CASSSLGQAYEQYF
CDR3nt: TGCGCCAGCAGCTCTCTAGGACAGGCCTACGAGCAGTACTTC
v_gene: TRBV5-1
abundance: once
d_gene: TRBD1
j_gene: TRBJ2-7

CDR3aa: CASSLGGSYEQYF
CDR3nt: TGTGCCAGCAGTTTGGGAGGAAGCTACGAGCAGTACTTC
v_gene: TRBV28
abundance: NA
d_gene: NA
j_gene: TRBJ2-7

CDR3aa: CASSRGTLAKNIQYF
CDR3nt: TGTGCCAGCAGCCGGGGTACCTTAGCCAAAAACATTCAGTACTTC
v_gene: TRBV5-8
abundance: NA
d_gene: NA
j_gene: TRBJ2-4

CDR3aa: CASSLDGLLTGELFF
CDR3nt: TGCGCCAGCAGCTTGGACGGTTTGCTTACCGGGGAGCTGTTTTTT
v_gene: TRBV5-1
abundance: NA
d_gene: NA
j_gene: TRBJ2-2

CDR3aa: CATQGEAGYTF
CDR3nt: TGTGCCACTCAGGGGGAAGCTGGCTACACCTTC
v_gene: TRBV2
abundance: NA
d_gene: TRBD1
j_gene: TRBJ1-2

CDR3aa: CASSILIGGAYEQYF
CDR3nt: TGTGCCAGCAGTATATTAATCGGGGGGGCCTACGAGCAGTACTTC
v_gene: TRBV6-5
abundance: NA
d_gene: TRBD2
j_gene: TRBJ2-7

CDR3aa: CASSFTGFYEQYF
CDR3nt: TGTGCCAGTAGCTTTACAGGGTTTTACGAGCAGTACTTC
v_gene: TRBV19
abundance: once
d_gene: NA
j_gene: TRBJ2-7

CDR3aa: CASTTGLTGGDTQYF
CDR3nt: TGTGCCAGCACGACAGGCCTAACCGGTGGGGATACGCAGTATTTT
v_gene: TRBV2
abundance: NA
d_gene: NA
j_gene: TRBJ2-3

CDR3aa: CAISETTGGGYEQYF
CDR3nt: TGTGCCATCAGTGAGACGACAGGGGGAGGCTACGAGCAGTACTTC
v_gene: TRBV10-3
abundance: NA
d_gene: TRBD1
j_gene: TRBJ2-7

CDR3aa: CASSLQTGHKTQYF
CDR3nt: TGTGCCAGCAGCCTCCAGACAGGGCACAAGACCCAGTACTTC
v_gene: TRBV5-6
abundance: NA
d_gene: TRBD1
j_gene: TRBJ2-5